Below are 20 T cell receptor beta chains sequenced from a single sample in a study of radiotherapy plus CTLA-4 blockade in lung cancer. Clones were sequenced by immunoSEQ multiplex PCR, and TCRdb holds only the in-frame ones, with some missing. The top ten clones hold approximately 4.4% of a sample with just over 60,000 clones, approximately 80% of them seen once. The sequenced sample was peripheral blood, obtained from a patient treated with radiotherapy plus ipilimumab. These receptors were obtained from a human donor with non-small cell lung cancer who had a complete response to radiotherapy plus ipilimumab.

The chain uses TRBV7-8 and TRBJ1-5; possible D gene TRBD1, 6 bases. The V and J ends lost 0 bases and 6 bases respectively, with 15 bases between them. The CDR3 is made up of 16 amino acids. Germline V lookup: CDR1 SGHVS, CDR2 FQNEAQ. The CDR3 protein is CASSLAEQGIGQPQHF. Here the CDR3 DNA reads TGTGCCAGCAGCTTAGCGGAGCAGGGGATTGGTCAGCCCCAGCATTTT.

The chain recombines TRBV7-2 with TRBJ2-4; 7 bases map to TRBD2. V lost 6 bases to trimming and J lost 4 bases; unmatched junction nucleotides: 3. The CDR3 is 13 amino acids. Germline CDR1 is SGHTA and CDR2 is FQGNSA. The CDR3 bases are TGTGCCAGCAGGGGAGGGCAGAAAAACATTCAGTACTTC. This encodes CASRGGQKNIQYF.

The CDR3 reads CATSTLGQGENIQYF. The DNA for the CDR3 is TGTGCCACCAGCACCCTTGGACAGGGGGAAAACATTCAGTACTTC. The rearrangement uses TRBV15 and TRBJ2-4; 10 bases line up with TRBD1. The V gene end was trimmed by 4 bases and the J gene end by 5 bases; junction bases not matched to a gene: 5. The CDR3 has 15 residues. CDR1 and CDR2 (germline): LNHNV, YYDKDF (reference sequence).

The chain couples TRBV30 to TRBJ2-7; D unresolved. Germline-derived CDR1 and CDR2 are GTSNPN and SVGIG (reference sequence). The V end was cut by 2 bases, the J end by 3 bases, with 11 bases between. The CDR3 length is 13 residues. CDR3 amino acids: CAWSPGPFYEQYF. CDR3 bases: TGTGCCTGGAGTCCTGGTCCATTCTACGAGCAGTACTTC. The whole variable domain, filled in from reference TRBV30 and TRBJ2-7, reads SQTIHQWPATLVQPVGSPLSLECTVEGTSNPNLYWYRQAAGRGLQLLFYSVGIGQISSEVPQNLSASRPQDRQFILSSKKLLLSDSGFYLCAWSPGPFYEQYFGPGTRLTVT.

This chain links TRBV30 with TRBJ2-3, with 8 bases aligning to TRBD1. Per germline, CDR1 GTSNPN and CDR2 SVGIG (reference sequence). J lost 0 bases, V lost 0 bases, and 5 bases had no gene match. This CDR3 spans 16 amino acids. The CDR3 is CAWSVQGGFSTDTQYF. The DNA for the CDR3 is TGTGCCTGGAGTGTACAGGGGGGATTCAGCACAGATACGCAGTATTTT.

The chain combines TRBV6-5 with TRBJ2-1; D is uncertain. Germline CDR1 MNHEY, CDR2 SVGAGI. The V gene lost 0 bases and the J gene lost 9 bases, with 12 bases spanning the gap. This CDR3 has 14 amino acids. In DNA form, the CDR3 reads TGTGCCAGCAGTTACTCCCAGAGGAGTAGTGAGCAGTTCTTC. It codes for CASSYSQRSSEQFF.

The chain employs TRBV14 and TRBJ2-3; no reliable D call. Germline V gives CDR1 SGHDN, CDR2 FVKESK. Trimming removed 1 base at V and 0 bases at J, with 11 bases between. The CDR3 is 16 amino acids. The CDR3 DNA sequence: TGTGCCAGCAGCCAAGCATTTTTCACTAGCACAGATACGCAGTATTTT. Protein: CASSQAFFTSTDTQYF.

V usage is TRBV9 and J usage is TRBJ1-5; the match to TRBD1 covers 7 bases. The CDR3 totals 16 residues. The junction had 13 bases not matched to a gene; V was cut back by 6 bases and J by 4 bases. In germline, CDR1 is SGDLS, CDR2 YYNGEE. The CDR3 sequence: CASIPRGRQPNQPQHF. The CDR3 bases are TGTGCCAGCATTCCCAGGGGGAGACAACCGAATCAGCCCCAGCATTTT.

The V gene is TRBV6-1, the J gene TRBJ1-4; no firm D call. Germline V gene sequence: CDR1 MNHNS, CDR2 SASEGT. There are 13 residues in the CDR3. V shed 7 bases and J shed 5 bases, with 11 bases lying between them. CDR3 sequence reads: CASTQRENEKLFF. The CDR3 nucleotides are TGTGCCAGCACCCAGAGAGAGAATGAAAAACTGTTTTTT.

In this sample, this clone turned up a few times. The chain recombines TRBV7-8 with TRBJ1-5, with a possible D match to TRBD1 (6 bases). The CDR3 spans 14 residues. Germline lookup yields CDR1 SGHVS and CDR2 FQNEAQ. Trimming pared 1 base from V and 7 bases from J, leaving 11 bases between. Written as DNA, the CDR3 is TGTGCCAGCAGCTTAGACAGGGCCCGGCAGCCCCAGCATTTT. This gives the protein CASSLDRARQPQHF.

V and J are TRBV11-2 and TRBJ2-3; a possible D gene is TRBD2 (6 bases). CDR3 length: 13 residues. The V end lost 5 bases, the J end lost 2 bases, and 8 bases lay between the germline ends. Germline V lookup: CDR1 SGHAT, CDR2 FQNNGV. CDR3 region: CASSGGYTDTQYF. CDR3 sequence (DNA): TGTGCCAGCAGCGGGGGGTACACAGATACGCAGTATTTT. Full variable domain (remainder filled in from reference TRBV11-2 and TRBJ2-3): EAGVAQSPRYKIIEKRQSVAFWCNPISGHATLYWYQQILGQGPKLLIQFQNNGVVDDSQLPKDRFSAERLKGVDSTLKIQPAKLEDSAVYLCASSGGYTDTQYFGPGTRLTVL.

This chain joins TRBV5-1 and TRBJ2-5; TRBD2 agrees at 10 bases. The CDR3 length is 17 residues. Looked up from germline, CDR1 is SGHRS and CDR2 is YFSETQ. Trimming at V came to 0 bases and at J to 1 base, leaving 6 bases not matched to a gene. The CDR3 region is CASSLVPSGGFQETQYF. CDR3 nucleotide sequence: TGCGCCAGCAGCTTGGTTCCTAGCGGGGGTTTCCAAGAGACCCAGTACTTC.

This sequence joins TRBV4-3 and TRBJ1-5, with D unresolved. V was trimmed by 2 bases and J by 6 bases, leaving 11 bases between them. From germline, CDR1 is LGHNA and CDR2 YSLEER. The CDR3 length is 14 residues. In DNA form, the CDR3 reads TGCGCCAGCAGCCAAACCCTAGAAGGTCAGCCCCAGCATTTT. Encoded protein: CASSQTLEGQPQHF.

The V call is TRBV18, the J call TRBJ1-3; tentatively, D is TRBD1 (6 bases). V shed 4 bases and J shed 0 bases, with 10 bases lying between them. Germline-derived CDR1 and CDR2 are KGHSH and LQKENI. This CDR3 comprises 15 residues. CDR3 coding DNA: TGTGCCAGCTCACGCCGGACAGACTCTGGAAACACCATATATTTT. Amino acid sequence: CASSRRTDSGNTIYF.

The rearrangement uses TRBV9 and TRBJ2-7; D not certain. CDR3 length: 14 residues. Deletions cut 4 bases from V and 5 bases from J, with 16 bases between. CDR1 and CDR2 from the germline V gene are SGDLS and YYNGEE. This chain's CDR3 is CASSPPMAVHEQYF. The CDR3 nucleotides are TGTGCCAGCAGCCCCCCGATGGCGGTCCACGAGCAGTACTTC.

The chain is built from TRBV9 and TRBJ2-1; 10 nucleotides agree with TRBD2. The V and J ends lost 0 bases and 6 bases, in that order; junction bases with no gene match: 6. Germline V gene data show CDR1 as SGDLS and CDR2 as YYNGEE. This CDR3 spans 16 amino acids. For the CDR3, the DNA is TGTGCCAGCAGCGTAGAGGTAGCGGGAGGTTTCAATGAGCAGTTCTTC. This gives the protein CASSVEVAGGFNEQFF. The full variable domain, in which reference TRBV9 and TRBJ2-1 provide the parts outside the CDR3, is DSGVTQTPKHLITATGQRVTLRCSPRSGDLSVYWYQQSLDQGLQFLIQYYNGEERAKGNILERFSAQQFPDLHSELNLSSLELGDSALYFCASSVEVAGGFNEQFFGPGTRLTVL.

The V call is TRBV11-2, the J call TRBJ2-1; 8 nucleotides match TRBD2. The V and J ends lost 5 bases and 7 bases, in that order; junction bases with no gene match: 7. CDR3 length: 14 residues. Germline V gene data show CDR1 as SGHAT and CDR2 as FQNNGV. DNA of the CDR3: TGTGCCAGCAGCGATAGCGGGAAGTTGAATGAGCAGTTCTTC. Translated: CASSDSGKLNEQFF.

This clone appeared once. This chain links TRBV2 with TRBJ2-5; 11 bases align to TRBD2. CDR3 length: 16 amino acids. Per the germline V gene, CDR1 is SNHLY and CDR2 is FYNNEI. Trimming removed 4 bases from V and 4 bases from J; junction bases left unmatched: 8. Here the CDR3 reads CASSVGLAGGGETQYF. The CDR3 DNA sequence: TGTGCCAGCAGTGTGGGGCTAGCGGGGGGAGGAGAGACCCAGTACTTC.

The chain combines TRBV2 with TRBJ2-7; 9 bases match TRBD2. Looked up from germline, CDR1 is SNHLY and CDR2 is FYNNEI. The CDR3 is 16 residues long. Trimming cost V 8 bases and J 0 bases; bases outside gene matches: 11. As DNA, the CDR3 is TGTGCCAGCCTCGACCGCCTAGCGGGGAGCTCCTACGAGCAGTACTTC. As protein: CASLDRLAGSSYEQYF.

This clone was counted only a few times. The gene calls are TRBV7-2 and TRBJ2-1; TRBD2 agrees at 7 bases. With 1 base clipped from V and 8 bases from J, the junction kept 14 bases outside the gene matches. The CDR3 loop spans 17 amino acids. The germline CDR1 and CDR2 sequences are SGHTA and FQGNSA. Here the CDR3 reads CASSLGIGGRAGYEQFF. CDR3 sequence (DNA): TGTGCCAGCAGCTTAGGAATCGGAGGGAGGGCCGGGTATGAGCAGTTCTTC.